The rows below give T cell receptor beta chains drawn from one sample of a study of beta chain features in type 1 diabetes. Assay: immunoSEQ multiplex PCR; the TCRdb copy retains only in-frame clones and omits some. The sample includes under 450,000 clones, over 12% of them seen just once. Material: naive CD4+ T cells from blood. These receptors all come from a woman younger than 35 in good health. The CDR3 runs from the conserved cysteine through the conserved F or W. D genes are given only for firm matches. Not every row has a clone size; where given, it reads once, few, many or a size class.

V: TRBV28
size: NA
D: TRBD1
J: TRBJ1-1
DNA: TGTGCCAGCAGTTCGGGACAGATGAACACTGAAGCTTTCTTT
CDR3: CASSSGQMNTEAFF

V: TRBV4-1
size: NA
D: NA
J: TRBJ2-3
DNA: TGCGCCAGCAGCCGCAAAGGGGCGGGAAGCACAGATACGCAGTATTTT
CDR3: CASSRKGAGSTDTQYF

V: TRBV15
size: few
D: TRBD1
J: TRBJ2-7
DNA: TGTGCCACCAGCAGATATTCCTTTGGGACAGGGGGTTCCGAGCAGTACTTC
CDR3: CATSRYSFGTGGSEQYF

V: TRBV28
size: NA
D: TRBD1
J: TRBJ1-4
DNA: TGTGCCAGCAGTTTGGACAGGGGGCGGGAAAAACTGTTTTTT
CDR3: CASSLDRGREKLFF

V: TRBV7-9
size: NA
D: NA
J: TRBJ1-1
DNA: TGTGCCAGCAGCCTCGCGGGGGCAAGGGGCACTGAAGCTTTCTTT
CDR3: CASSLAGARGTEAFF

V: TRBV29-1
size: NA
D: TRBD1
J: TRBJ2-1
DNA: TGCAGCACCCGCATCCAGGGGGTCAATGAGCAGTTCTTC
CDR3: CSTRIQGVNEQFF

V: TRBV11-2
size: NA
D: NA
J: TRBJ1-1
DNA: TGTGCCAGCAGCTTTAACAGCTTGAACACTGAAGCTTTCTTT
CDR3: CASSFNSLNTEAFF

V: TRBV4-3
size: NA
D: TRBD2
J: TRBJ2-2
DNA: TGCGCCAGCAGCCTGCGACTAGCGGGTGATTTCGGGGAGCTGTTTTTT
CDR3: CASSLRLAGDFGELFF

V: TRBV4-1
size: few
D: TRBD2
J: TRBJ2-4
DNA: TGCGCCAGCAGCCAAGAGCGGACTAGCGGGAGACACATTCAGTACTTC
CDR3: CASSQERTSGRHIQYF

V: TRBV27
size: few
D: TRBD2
J: TRBJ2-5
DNA: TGTGCCAGCCGCCGTACTAGCGGGAGTAGGGAGACCCAGTACTTC
CDR3: CASRRTSGSRETQYF

V: TRBV5-1
size: NA
D: NA
J: TRBJ1-2
DNA: TGCGCCAGCAGCTTGACAGGGCCGGGTGGCTACACCTTC
CDR3: CASSLTGPGGYTF

V: TRBV6-6
size: few
D: NA
J: TRBJ1-2
DNA: TGTGCCAGCACCACAGGGTTGGCAAACTATGGCTACACCTTC
CDR3: CASTTGLANYGYTF

V: TRBV7-6
size: NA
D: NA
J: TRBJ2-7
DNA: TGTGCCAGCAGCTTAGGAGGTAGGCCCAACGAGCAGTACTTC
CDR3: CASSLGGRPNEQYF

V: TRBV29-1
size: few
D: TRBD1
J: TRBJ2-2
DNA: TGCAGCGGCGGACAGGTGAACACCGGGGAGCTGTTTTTT
CDR3: CSGGQVNTGELFF

V: TRBV7-9
size: NA
D: NA
J: TRBJ2-1
DNA: TGTGCCAGCAGACTAACTTACAATGAGCAGTTCTTC
CDR3: CASRLTYNEQFF

V: TRBV7-9
size: NA
D: NA
J: TRBJ2-1
DNA: TGTGCCAGCAGCTTATTGAGGCGGGACCTCGATGAGCAGTTCTTC
CDR3: CASSLLRRDLDEQFF

V: TRBV12-5
size: NA
D: TRBD2
J: TRBJ2-1
DNA: TGTGCTAGTGGTTTTGGACTAGCGGGAGTTGTTGAGCAGTTCTTC
CDR3: CASGFGLAGVVEQFF

V: TRBV9
size: few
D: TRBD2
J: TRBJ2-7
DNA: TGTGCCAGCAGTTTAGGACTAGCGGGTGGGTACGAGCAGTACTTC
CDR3: CASSLGLAGGYEQYF

V: TRBV11-1
size: NA
D: TRBD1
J: TRBJ1-1
DNA: TGTGCCAGCAGCCGAGGCCCAACAGGGGTCACTGAAGCTTTCTTT
CDR3: CASSRGPTGVTEAFF

V: TRBV19
size: few
D: NA
J: TRBJ2-7
DNA: TGTGCCAGTAGTAGAACTATGTACGAGCAGTACTTC
CDR3: CASSRTMYEQYF

V: TRBV29-1
size: few
D: TRBD1
J: TRBJ1-2
DNA: TGCAGCGTTGAAGCCCTCGGCAGGGGGGTCTATGGCTACACCTTC
CDR3: CSVEALGRGVYGYTF

V: TRBV6-5
size: NA
D: TRBD1
J: TRBJ1-1
DNA: TGTGCCAGCAGTTCCCCCAACAGGGGAGGTGAAGCTTTCTTT
CDR3: CASSSPNRGGEAFF

V: TRBV30
size: few
D: TRBD1
J: TRBJ2-1
DNA: TGTGCCTGGAGGCAGGGGGAAAAATCCTACAATGAGCAGTTCTTC
CDR3: CAWRQGEKSYNEQFF

V: TRBV28
size: few
D: TRBD1
J: TRBJ2-7
DNA: TGTGCCAGCAGCGGTCCCGGGACAGGTCCCTACGAGCAGTACTTC
CDR3: CASSGPGTGPYEQYF

V: TRBV4-1
size: NA
D: TRBD1
J: TRBJ1-1
DNA: TGCGCCAGCAGCCTATCTACCGGACAGGGGGAAACTGAAGCTTTCTTT
CDR3: CASSLSTGQGETEAFF

V: TRBV29-1
size: few
D: NA
J: TRBJ2-1
DNA: TGCAGCGTTGAAGATCAGAAGCGGAACTCCTACAATGAGCAGTTCTTC
CDR3: CSVEDQKRNSYNEQFF

V: TRBV5-6
size: few
D: TRBD1
J: TRBJ1-1
DNA: TGTGCCAGCAGCTTTGCGTCGGGACAGGGTAGAACTGAAGCTTTCTTT
CDR3: CASSFASGQGRTEAFF

V: TRBV6-1
size: NA
D: NA
J: TRBJ2-1
DNA: TGTGCCAGCAGTGAAAGACAGACCCGCTCCTACAATGAGCAGTTCTTC
CDR3: CASSERQTRSYNEQFF

V: TRBV28
size: NA
D: TRBD2
J: TRBJ2-1
DNA: TGTGCCAGCAGCCCCTCTAGCGGGAGACACAATGAGCAGTTCTTC
CDR3: CASSPSSGRHNEQFF

V: TRBV4-1
size: few
D: NA
J: TRBJ2-6
DNA: TGCGCCAGCAGCCAAAACAGGGAGACTGGGGCCAACGTCCTGACTTTC
CDR3: CASSQNRETGANVLTF

V: TRBV4-3
size: few
D: NA
J: TRBJ2-5
DNA: TGCGCCAGCAGCCCCAACCCAGGGGGAGGAGAGACCCAGTACTTC
CDR3: CASSPNPGGGETQYF

V: TRBV7-9
size: NA
D: TRBD1
J: TRBJ2-7
DNA: TGTGCCAGCGGGGGACAGGGGACTCGCGAGCAGTACTTC
CDR3: CASGGQGTREQYF

V: TRBV11-2
size: NA
D: NA
J: TRBJ2-1
DNA: TGTGCCAGCCGGACTGTACGAAATGAGCAGTTCTTC
CDR3: CASRTVRNEQFF